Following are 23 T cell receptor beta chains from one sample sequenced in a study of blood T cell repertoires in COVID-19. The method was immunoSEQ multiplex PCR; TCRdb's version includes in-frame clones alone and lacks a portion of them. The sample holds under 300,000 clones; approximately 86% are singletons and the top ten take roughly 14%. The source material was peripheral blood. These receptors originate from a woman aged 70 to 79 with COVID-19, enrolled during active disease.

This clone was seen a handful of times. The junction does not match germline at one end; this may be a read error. CDR3: CASSQDMSIQPQHF. The CDR3 bases are TGTGCCAGCAGCCAAGATATGAGCATTCAGCCCCAGCATTTT. The chain links TRBV4-2 to TRBJ1-5, with D uncertain. Germline CDR1 is LGHNA and CDR2 is YNFKEQ. This CDR3 is built from 14 residues.

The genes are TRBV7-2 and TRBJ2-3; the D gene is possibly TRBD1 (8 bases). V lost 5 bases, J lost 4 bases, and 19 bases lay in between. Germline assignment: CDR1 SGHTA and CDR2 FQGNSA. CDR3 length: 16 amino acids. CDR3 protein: CASSPQGGGYADTQYF. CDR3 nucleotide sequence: TGTGCCAGCAGCCCACAGGGGGGGGGATATGCAGATACGCAGTATTTT. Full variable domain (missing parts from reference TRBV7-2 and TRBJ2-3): GAGVSQSPSNKVTEKGKDVELRCDPISGHTALYWYRQSLGQGLEFLIYFQGNSAPDKSGLPSDRFSAERTGGSVSTLTIQRTQQEDSAVYLCASSPQGGGYADTQYFGPGTRLTVL.

For the CDR3, the DNA is TGTGCCAGCAGCTTAGCCGGGACGGGGGAATACGAGCAGTACTTC. It translates to CASSLAGTGEYEQYF. This chain uses TRBV11-3 with TRBJ2-7; TRBD2 might be the D (6 bases). Trimming left V 1 base short and J 4 bases short, with 14 bases between. Germline assignment: CDR1 SGHNT and CDR2 YENEEA. The CDR3 consists of 15 residues.

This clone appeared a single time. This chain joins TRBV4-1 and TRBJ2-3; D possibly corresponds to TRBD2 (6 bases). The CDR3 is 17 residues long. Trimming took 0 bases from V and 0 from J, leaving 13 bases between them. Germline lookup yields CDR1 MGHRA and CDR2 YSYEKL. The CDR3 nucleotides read TGCGCCAGCAGCCAAGATCAGGAGGGGACTAGCACAGATACGCAGTATTTT. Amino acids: CASSQDQEGTSTDTQYF.

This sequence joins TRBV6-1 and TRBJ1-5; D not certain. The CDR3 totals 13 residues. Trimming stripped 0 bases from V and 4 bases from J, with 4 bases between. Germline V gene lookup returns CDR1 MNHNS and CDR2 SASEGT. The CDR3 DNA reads TGTGCCAGCAGTGAAGCCAATAATCAGCCCCAGCATTTT. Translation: CASSEANNQPQHF.

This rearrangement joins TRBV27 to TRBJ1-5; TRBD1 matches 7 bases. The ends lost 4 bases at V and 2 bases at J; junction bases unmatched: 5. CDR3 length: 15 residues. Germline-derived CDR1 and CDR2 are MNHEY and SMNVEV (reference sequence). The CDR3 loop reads CASSSGQVGNQPQHF. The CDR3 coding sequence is TGTGCCAGCAGTTCCGGACAGGTGGGCAATCAGCCCCAGCATTTT.

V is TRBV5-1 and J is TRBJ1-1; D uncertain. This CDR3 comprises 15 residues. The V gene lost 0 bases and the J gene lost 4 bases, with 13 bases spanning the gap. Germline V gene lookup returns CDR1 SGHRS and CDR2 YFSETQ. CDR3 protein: CASSLELTGSTEAFF. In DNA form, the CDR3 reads TGCGCCAGCAGCTTGGAACTGACGGGGAGCACTGAAGCTTTCTTT.

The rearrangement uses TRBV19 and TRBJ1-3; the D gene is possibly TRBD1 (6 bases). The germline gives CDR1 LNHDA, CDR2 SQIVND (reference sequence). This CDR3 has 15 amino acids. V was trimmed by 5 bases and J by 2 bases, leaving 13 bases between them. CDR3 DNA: TGTGCCAGTAGTTCCCTCGCAGGGGCTGGAAACACCATATATTTT. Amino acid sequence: CASSSLAGAGNTIYF.

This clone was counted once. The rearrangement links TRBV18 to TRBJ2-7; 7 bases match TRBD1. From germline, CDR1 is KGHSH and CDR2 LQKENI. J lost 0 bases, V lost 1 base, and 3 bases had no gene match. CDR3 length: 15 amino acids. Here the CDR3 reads CASSPRDSVSYEQYF. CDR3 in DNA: TGTGCCAGCTCACCACGGGACAGTGTCTCCTACGAGCAGTACTTC.

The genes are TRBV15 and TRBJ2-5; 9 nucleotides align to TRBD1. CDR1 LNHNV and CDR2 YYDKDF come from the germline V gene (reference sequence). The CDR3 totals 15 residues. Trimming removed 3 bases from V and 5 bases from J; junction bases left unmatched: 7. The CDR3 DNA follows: TGTGCCACCAGCAGGGACAGGGGCCGGTGGGAGACCCAGTACTTC. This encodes CATSRDRGRWETQYF.

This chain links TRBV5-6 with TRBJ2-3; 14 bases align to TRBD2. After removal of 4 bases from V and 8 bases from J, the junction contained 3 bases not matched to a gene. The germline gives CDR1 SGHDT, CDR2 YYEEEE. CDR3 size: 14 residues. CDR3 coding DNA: TGTGCCAGCAGCCCCGGGACTAGCGGGGGTACGCAGTATTTT. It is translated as CASSPGTSGGTQYF.

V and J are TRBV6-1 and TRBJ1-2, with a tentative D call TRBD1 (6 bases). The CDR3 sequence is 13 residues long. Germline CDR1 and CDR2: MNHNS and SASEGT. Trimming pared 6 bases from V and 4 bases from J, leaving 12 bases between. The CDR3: CASSLTGLYGYTF. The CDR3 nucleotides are TGTGCCAGCAGCCTCACAGGGCTCTATGGCTACACCTTC.

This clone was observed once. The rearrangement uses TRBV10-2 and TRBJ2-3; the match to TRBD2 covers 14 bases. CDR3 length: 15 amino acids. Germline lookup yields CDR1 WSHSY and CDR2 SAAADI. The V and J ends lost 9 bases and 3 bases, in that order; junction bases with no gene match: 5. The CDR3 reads CASRTSGGSTDTQYF. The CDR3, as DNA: TGCGCCAGTAGGACTAGCGGGGGGTCGACAGATACGCAGTATTTT.

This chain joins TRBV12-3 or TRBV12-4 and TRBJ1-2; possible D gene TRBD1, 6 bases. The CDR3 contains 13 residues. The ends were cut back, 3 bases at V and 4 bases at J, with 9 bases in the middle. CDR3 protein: CASSFTGIYGYTF. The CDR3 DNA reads TGTGCCAGCAGTTTCACAGGGATCTATGGCTACACCTTC.

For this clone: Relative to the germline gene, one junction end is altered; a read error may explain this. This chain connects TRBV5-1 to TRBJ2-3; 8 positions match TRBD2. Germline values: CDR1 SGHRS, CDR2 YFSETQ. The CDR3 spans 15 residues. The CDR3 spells CARSWAGGGTDTQYF. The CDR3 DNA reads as TGCGCCCGCAGCTGGGCCGGGGGGGGCACAGATACGCAGTATTTT.

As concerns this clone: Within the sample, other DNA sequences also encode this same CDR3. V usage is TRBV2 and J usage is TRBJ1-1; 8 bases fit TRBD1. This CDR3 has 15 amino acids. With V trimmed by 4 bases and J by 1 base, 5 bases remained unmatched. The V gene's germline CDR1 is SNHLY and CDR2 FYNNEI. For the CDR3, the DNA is TGTGCCAGCAGTGTTGGCAGGGGGCCGAACACTGAAGCTTTCTTT. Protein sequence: CASSVGRGPNTEAFF.

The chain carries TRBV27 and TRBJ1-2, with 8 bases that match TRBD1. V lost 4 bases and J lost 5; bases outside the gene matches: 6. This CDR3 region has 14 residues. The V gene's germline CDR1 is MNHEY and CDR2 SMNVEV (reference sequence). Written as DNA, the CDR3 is TGTGCCAGCAGTTCCCGGGACAGGTTTTATGGCTACACCTTC. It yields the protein CASSSRDRFYGYTF.

As DNA, the CDR3 is TGTGCCAGCAGCTTGTGGGACAGGTCCGCCTACGAGCAGTACTTC. Translating it yields CASSLWDRSAYEQYF. The chain uses TRBV5-6 and TRBJ2-7, with TRBD1 identical over 8 bases. The CDR3 consists of 15 residues. With V trimmed by 1 base and J by 2 bases, 5 bases remained unmatched. Germline CDR1 SGHDT, CDR2 YYEEEE.

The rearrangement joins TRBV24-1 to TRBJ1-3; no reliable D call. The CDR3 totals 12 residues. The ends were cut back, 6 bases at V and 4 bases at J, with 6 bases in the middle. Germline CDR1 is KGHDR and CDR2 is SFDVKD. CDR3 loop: CATSPGGNTIYF. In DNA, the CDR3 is TGTGCCACCAGTCCGGGGGGAAACACCATATATTTT.

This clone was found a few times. The CDR3 coding sequence is TGTGCCAGCAGGACCGACTGGTCGGGGAGAGATGGCTACACCTTC. Translating gives CASRTDWSGRDGYTF. This chain links TRBV6-5 with TRBJ1-2; D is uncertain. V dropped 6 bases and J dropped 6 bases, with 20 bases sitting between them. The CDR3 length is 15 residues. CDR1 and CDR2 (germline): MNHEY, SVGAGI.

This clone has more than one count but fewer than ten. DNA of the CDR3: TGCGCCAGCAGTGAGGCAGGGAAAGAGACCCAGTACTTC. This codes for CASSEAGKETQYF. The gene calls are TRBV10-1 and TRBJ2-5; D may be TRBD1 (5 bases). Germline values: CDR1 WNHNN, CDR2 SYGVQD (reference sequence). The length of the CDR3 is 13 residues. The germline V and J ends were trimmed by 2 bases and 3 bases, with 7 bases remaining between them.

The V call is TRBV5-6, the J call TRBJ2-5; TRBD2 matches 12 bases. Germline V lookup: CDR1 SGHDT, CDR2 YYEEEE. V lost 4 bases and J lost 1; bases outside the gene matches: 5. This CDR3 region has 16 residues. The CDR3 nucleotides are TGTGCCAGCAGCCCCGGACTAGCGGGGTCCCAAGAGACCCAGTACTTC. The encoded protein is CASSPGLAGSQETQYF.

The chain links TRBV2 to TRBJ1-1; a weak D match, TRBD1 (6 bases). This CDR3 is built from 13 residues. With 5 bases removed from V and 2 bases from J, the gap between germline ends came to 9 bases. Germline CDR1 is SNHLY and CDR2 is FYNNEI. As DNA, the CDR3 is TGTGCCAGCAGTATGACAGGAAACACTGAAGCTTTCTTT. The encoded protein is CASSMTGNTEAFF.